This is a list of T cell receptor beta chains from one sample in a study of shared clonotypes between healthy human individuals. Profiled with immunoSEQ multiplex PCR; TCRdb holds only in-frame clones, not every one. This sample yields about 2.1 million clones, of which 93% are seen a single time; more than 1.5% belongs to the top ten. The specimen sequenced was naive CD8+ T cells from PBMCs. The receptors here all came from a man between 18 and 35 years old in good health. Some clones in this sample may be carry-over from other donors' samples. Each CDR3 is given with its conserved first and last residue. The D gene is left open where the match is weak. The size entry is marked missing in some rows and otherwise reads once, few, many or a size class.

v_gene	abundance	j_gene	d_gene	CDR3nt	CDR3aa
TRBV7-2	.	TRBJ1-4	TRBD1	TGTGCCAGCAGCTTAAGGCAGGGGGCGGTTGAAAAACTGTTTTTT	CASSLRQGAVEKLFF
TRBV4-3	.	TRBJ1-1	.	TGCGCCAGCAGCCTCGTCTCGGGGAACACTGAAGCTTTCTTT	CASSLVSGNTEAFF
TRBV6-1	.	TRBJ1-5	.	TGTGCCAGCACCCAAGGGGGGCCCAATCAGCCCCAGCATTTT	CASTQGGPNQPQHF
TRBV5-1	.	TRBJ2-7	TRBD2	TGCGCCAGCAGCTCCCCAGAGCGGGGTTACGAGCAGTACTTC	CASSSPERGYEQYF
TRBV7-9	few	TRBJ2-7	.	TGTGCCAGCAGCTTATTGCCCTACGAGCAGTACTTC	CASSLLPYEQYF
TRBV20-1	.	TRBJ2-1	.	TGCAGTGCTACCCACTACAATGAGCAGTTCTTC	CSATHYNEQFF
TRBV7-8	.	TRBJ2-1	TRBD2	TGTGCCAGCAGCTTTAGACTAGCGGGGAATATAGATGAGCAGTTCTTC	CASSFRLAGNIDEQFF
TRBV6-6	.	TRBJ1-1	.	TGTGCCAGCAACCACGGGAGAGTTGACACTGAAGCTTTCTTT	CASNHGRVDTEAFF
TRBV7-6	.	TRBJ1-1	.	TGTGCCAGCAGCTTAGGTTTGGGGACCATGAACACTGAAGCTTTCTTT	CASSLGLGTMNTEAFF
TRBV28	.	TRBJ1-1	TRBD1	TGTGCCAGCAGGATGACAGGGATTTTGAACACTGAAGCTTTCTTT	CASRMTGILNTEAFF
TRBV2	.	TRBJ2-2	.	TGTGCCAGCAGTGATTTCGTGGAGACGACGAACACCGGGGAGCTGTTTTTT	CASSDFVETTNTGELFF
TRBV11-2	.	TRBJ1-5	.	TGTGCCAGCAGCCCCGGGGGGGTTAAGCCCCAGCATTTT	CASSPGGVKPQHF
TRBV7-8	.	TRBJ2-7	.	TGTGCCAGCAGCCGCGGGTGGGACTACGAGCAGTACTTC	CASSRGWDYEQYF
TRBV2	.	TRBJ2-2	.	TGTGCCAGCAGTGACGGCCAGACACACACCGGGGAGCTGTTTTTT	CASSDGQTHTGELFF
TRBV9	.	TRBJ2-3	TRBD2	TGTGCCAGCAGCGTCGCGGGAGTCCCAGATACGCAGTATTTT	CASSVAGVPDTQYF
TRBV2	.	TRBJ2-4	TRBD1	TGTGCCAGCAGGCGATCGGGGCGAGAGACAGGGGAGAGAGCCAAAAACATTCAGTACTTC	CASRRSGRETGERAKNIQYF
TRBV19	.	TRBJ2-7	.	TGTGCCAGTAGTATGGACACGGAGGTCGAGCAGTACTTC	CASSMDTEVEQYF
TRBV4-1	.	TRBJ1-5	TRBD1	TGCGCCAGCAGCCACCGAACAGGGGTCAATCAGCCCCAGCATTTT	CASSHRTGVNQPQHF
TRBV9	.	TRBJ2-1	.	TGTGCCAGCAGCGTAGATCTTAACTACAATGAGCAGTTCTTC	CASSVDLNYNEQFF
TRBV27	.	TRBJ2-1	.	TGTGCCAGCAGTTTAGACAGGACCTACAATGAGCAGTTCTTC	CASSLDRTYNEQFF
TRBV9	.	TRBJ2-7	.	TGTGCCAGCAGCGTTGGTAGCGAGCAGTACTTC	CASSVGSEQYF
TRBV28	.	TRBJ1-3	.	TGTGCCAGCAGTTGGGTGGCGAGCTCTGGAAACACCATATATTTT	CASSWVASSGNTIYF
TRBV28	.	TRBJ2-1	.	TGTGCCAGCAGCCCGGGACCCTCGACGGTCGGTGAGCAGTTCTTC	CASSPGPSTVGEQFF
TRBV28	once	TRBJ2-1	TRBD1	TGTGCCAGCAGTCCCTACAGGGGCTTTTACAATGAGCAGTTCTTC	CASSPYRGFYNEQFF
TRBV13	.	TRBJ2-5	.	TGTGCCAGCAGCCTCGACCAAGAGACCCAGTACTTC	CASSLDQETQYF
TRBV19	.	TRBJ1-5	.	TGTGCCAGTAGTTCAGGGCATAGCAATCAGCCCCAGCATTTT	CASSSGHSNQPQHF
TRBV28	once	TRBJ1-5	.	TGTGCCAGCAGTTTACATGCGTCCCTCAATCAGCCCCAGCATTTT	CASSLHASLNQPQHF
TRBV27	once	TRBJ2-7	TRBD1	TGTGCCAGCAGTTTCGGACAGGGGTATCCCTACGAGCAGTACTTC	CASSFGQGYPYEQYF
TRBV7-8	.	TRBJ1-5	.	TGTGCCAGCAGCCCCAGACAGGCAAGCAATCAGCCCCAGCATTTT	CASSPRQASNQPQHF